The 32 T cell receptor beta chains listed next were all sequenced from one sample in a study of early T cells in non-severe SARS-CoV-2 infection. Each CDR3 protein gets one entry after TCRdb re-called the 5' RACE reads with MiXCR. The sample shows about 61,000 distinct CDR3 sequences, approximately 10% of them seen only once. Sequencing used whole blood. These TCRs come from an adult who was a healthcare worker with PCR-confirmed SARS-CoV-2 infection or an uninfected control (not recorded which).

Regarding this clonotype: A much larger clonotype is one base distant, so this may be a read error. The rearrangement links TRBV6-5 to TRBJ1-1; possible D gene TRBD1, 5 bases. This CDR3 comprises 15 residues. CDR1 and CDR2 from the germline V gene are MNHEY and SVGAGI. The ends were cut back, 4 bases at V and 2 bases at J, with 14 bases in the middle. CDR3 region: CASSFRQGPNTEAFF. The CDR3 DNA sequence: TGTGCCAGCAGTTTCCGGCAGGGCCCAAACACTGAAGCTTTCTTT.

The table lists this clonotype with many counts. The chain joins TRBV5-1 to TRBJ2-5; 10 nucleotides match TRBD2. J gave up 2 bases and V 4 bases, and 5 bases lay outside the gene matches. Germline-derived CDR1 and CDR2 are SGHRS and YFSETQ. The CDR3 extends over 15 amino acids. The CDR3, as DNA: TGCGCCAGCAGCAGGGCTAGCGGGGGTCAAGAGACCCAGTACTTC. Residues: CASSRASGGQETQYF.

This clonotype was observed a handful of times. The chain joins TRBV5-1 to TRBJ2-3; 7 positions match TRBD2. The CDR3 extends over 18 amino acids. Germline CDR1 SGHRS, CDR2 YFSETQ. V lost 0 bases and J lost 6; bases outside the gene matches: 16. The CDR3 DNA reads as TGCGCCAGCAGCTTGGAAGTCGGGGGGTCACCGCGAGGGGATACGCAGTATTTT. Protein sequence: CASSLEVGGSPRGDTQYF.

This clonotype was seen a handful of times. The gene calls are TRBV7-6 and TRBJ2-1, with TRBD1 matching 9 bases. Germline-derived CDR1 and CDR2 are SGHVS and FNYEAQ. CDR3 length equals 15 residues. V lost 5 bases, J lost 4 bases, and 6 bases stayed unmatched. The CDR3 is CASSPPGQGYNEQFF. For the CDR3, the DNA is TGTGCCAGCAGCCCGCCGGGACAGGGTTACAATGAGCAGTTCTTC.

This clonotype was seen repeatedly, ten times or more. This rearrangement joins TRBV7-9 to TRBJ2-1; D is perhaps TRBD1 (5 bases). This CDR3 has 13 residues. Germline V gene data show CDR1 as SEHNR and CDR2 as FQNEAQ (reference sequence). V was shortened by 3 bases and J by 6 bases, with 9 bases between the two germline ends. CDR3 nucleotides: TGTGCCAGCAGCTTGGGGCTAGGCAATGAGCAGTTCTTC. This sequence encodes CASSLGLGNEQFF.

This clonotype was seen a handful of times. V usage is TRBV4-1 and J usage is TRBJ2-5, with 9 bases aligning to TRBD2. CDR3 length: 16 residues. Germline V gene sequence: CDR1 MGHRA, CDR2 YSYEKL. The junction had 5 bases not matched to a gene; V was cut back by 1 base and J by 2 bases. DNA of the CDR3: TGCGCCAGCAGCCAAGGATCCGCGGGGGGGCAAGAGACCCAGTACTTC. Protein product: CASSQGSAGGQETQYF.

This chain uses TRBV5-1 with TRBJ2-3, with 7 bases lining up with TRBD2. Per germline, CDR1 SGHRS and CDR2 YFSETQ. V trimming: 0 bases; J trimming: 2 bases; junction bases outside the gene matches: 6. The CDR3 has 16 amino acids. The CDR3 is CASSLGGGLDTDTQYF. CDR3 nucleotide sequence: TGCGCCAGCAGCTTGGGGGGAGGACTAGACACAGATACGCAGTATTTT.

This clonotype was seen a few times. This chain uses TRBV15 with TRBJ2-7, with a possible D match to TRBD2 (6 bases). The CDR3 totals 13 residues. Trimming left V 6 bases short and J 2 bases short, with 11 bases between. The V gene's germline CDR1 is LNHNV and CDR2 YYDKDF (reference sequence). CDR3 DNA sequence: TGTGCCACCAGTCCGGGGGATACCTACGAGCAGTACGTC. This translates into CATSPGDTYEQYV.

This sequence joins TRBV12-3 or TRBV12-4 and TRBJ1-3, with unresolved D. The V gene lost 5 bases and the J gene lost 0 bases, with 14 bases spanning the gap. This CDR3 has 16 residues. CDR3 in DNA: TGTGCCAGCAGTCCCACGACTGAGAGCTCTGGAAACACCATATATTTT. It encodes CASSPTTESSGNTIYF.

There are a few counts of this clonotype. The DNA for the CDR3 is TGTGCCAGTACCAGGGGACAGGGGAGGAGCAGCAATCAGCCCCAGCATTTT. This sequence encodes CASTRGQGRSSNQPQHF. V is TRBV19 and J is TRBJ1-5; 10 bases map to TRBD1. V lost 7 bases and J lost 1; bases outside the gene matches: 10. The CDR3 runs to 17 residues. Germline-derived CDR1 and CDR2 are LNHDA and SQIVND (reference sequence). Variable domain in full (rest from reference TRBV19 and TRBJ1-5): DGGITQSPKYLFRKEGQNVTLSCEQNLNHDAMYWYRQDPGQGLRLIYYSQIVNDFQKGDIAEGYSVSREKKESFPLTVTSAQKNPTAFYLCASTRGQGRSSNQPQHFGDGTRLSIL.

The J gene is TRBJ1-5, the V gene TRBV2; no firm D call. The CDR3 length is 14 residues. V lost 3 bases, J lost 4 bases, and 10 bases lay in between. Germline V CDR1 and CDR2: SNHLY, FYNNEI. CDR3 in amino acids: CASSDVYGNQPQHF. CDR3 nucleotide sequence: TGTGCCAGCAGTGACGTCTATGGGAATCAGCCCCAGCATTTT.

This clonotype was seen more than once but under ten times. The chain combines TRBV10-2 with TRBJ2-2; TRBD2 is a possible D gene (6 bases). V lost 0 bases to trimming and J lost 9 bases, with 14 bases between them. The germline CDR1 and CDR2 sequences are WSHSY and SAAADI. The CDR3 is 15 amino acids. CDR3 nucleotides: TGCGCCAGCAGTGAGTCGACGGGGGTCGTGCGGGAGCTGTTTTTT. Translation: CASSESTGVVRELFF.

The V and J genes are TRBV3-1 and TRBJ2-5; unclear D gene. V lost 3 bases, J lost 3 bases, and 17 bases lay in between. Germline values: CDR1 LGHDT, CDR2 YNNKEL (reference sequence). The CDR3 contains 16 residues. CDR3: CASSHGVIVYKETQYF. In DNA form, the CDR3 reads TGTGCCAGCAGCCATGGGGTTATCGTCTACAAAGAGACCCAGTACTTC.

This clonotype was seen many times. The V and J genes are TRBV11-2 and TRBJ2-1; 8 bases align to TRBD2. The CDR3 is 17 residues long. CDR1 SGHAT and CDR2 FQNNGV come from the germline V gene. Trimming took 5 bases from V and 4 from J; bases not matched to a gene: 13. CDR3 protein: CASSRKGRRGVYNEQFF. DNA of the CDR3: TGTGCCAGCAGCCGAAAAGGGAGGCGGGGGGTGTACAATGAGCAGTTCTTC.

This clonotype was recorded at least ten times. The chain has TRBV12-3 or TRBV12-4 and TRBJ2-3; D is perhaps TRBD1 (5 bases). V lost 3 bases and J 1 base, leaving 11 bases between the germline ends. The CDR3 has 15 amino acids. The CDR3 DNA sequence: TGTGCCAGCAGTTTCCGACAGTCGGGCACAGATACGCAGTATTTT. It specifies CASSFRQSGTDTQYF.

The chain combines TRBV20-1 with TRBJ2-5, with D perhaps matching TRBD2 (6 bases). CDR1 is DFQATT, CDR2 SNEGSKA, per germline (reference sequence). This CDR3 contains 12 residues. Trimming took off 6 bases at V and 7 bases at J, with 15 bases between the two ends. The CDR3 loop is CSAAGLEGTQYF. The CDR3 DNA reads TGCAGTGCCGCGGGACTCGAGGGGACCCAGTACTTC.

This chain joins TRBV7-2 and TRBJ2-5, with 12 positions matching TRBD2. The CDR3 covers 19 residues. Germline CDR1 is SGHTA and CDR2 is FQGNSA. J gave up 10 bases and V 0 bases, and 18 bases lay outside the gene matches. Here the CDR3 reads CASSLAYGGLAGGSISQYF. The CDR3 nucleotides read TGTGCCAGCAGCTTAGCCTATGGAGGGCTAGCGGGGGGGAGTATAAGCCAGTACTTC.

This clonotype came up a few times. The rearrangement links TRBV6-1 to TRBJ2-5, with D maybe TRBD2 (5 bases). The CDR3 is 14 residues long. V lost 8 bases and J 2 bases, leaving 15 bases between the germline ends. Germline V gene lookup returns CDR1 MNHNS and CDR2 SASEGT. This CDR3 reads CASVITAAQETQYF. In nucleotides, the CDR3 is TGTGCCAGCGTAATAACAGCGGCTCAAGAGACCCAGTACTTC.

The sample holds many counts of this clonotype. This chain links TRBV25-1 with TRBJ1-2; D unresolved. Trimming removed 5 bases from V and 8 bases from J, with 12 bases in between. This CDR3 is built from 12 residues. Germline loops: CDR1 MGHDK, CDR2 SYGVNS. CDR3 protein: CASSFEGQGYTF. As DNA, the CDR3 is TGTGCCAGCAGTTTTGAAGGGCAAGGCTACACCTTC.

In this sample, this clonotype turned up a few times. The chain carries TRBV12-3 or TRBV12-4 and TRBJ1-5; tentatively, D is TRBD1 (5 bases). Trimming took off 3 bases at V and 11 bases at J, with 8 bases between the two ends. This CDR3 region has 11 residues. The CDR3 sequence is CASSLKGTQHF. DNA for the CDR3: TGTGCCAGCAGTTTGAAGGGGACCCAGCATTTT.

Written as DNA, the CDR3 is TGTGCCAGCAGCGCGCAGACAGGGATGAACACTGAAGCTTTCTTT. This codes for CASSAQTGMNTEAFF. The chain combines TRBV9 with TRBJ1-1; TRBD1 agrees at 7 bases. V lost 3 bases, J lost 0 bases, and 5 bases stayed unmatched. CDR3 length: 15 amino acids. Germline V CDR1 and CDR2: SGDLS, YYNGEE.

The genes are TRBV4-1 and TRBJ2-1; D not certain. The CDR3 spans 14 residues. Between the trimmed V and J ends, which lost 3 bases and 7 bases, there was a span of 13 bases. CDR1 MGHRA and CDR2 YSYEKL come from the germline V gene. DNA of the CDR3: TGCGCCAGCAGCCACGTAGGTTTGATTAATGAGCAGTTCTTC. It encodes CASSHVGLINEQFF.

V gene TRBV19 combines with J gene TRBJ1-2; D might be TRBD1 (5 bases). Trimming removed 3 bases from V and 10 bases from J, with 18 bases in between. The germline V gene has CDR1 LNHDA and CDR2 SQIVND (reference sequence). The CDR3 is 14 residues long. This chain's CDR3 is CASSIPRTTGLYTF. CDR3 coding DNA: TGTGCCAGTAGTATCCCTCGCACGACGGGGCTCTACACCTTC.

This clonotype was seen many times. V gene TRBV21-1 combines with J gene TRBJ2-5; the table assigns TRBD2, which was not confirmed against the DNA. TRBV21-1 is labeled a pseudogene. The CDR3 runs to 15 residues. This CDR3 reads CASSRRGAPWETQYF. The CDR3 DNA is TGTGCCAGCAGCAGGCGCGGGGCCCCATGGGAGACCCAGTACTTC.

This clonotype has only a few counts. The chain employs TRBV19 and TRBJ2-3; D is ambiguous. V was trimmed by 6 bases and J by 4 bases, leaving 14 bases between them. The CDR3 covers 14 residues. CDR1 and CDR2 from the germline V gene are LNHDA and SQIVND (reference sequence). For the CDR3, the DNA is TGTGCCAGTAGAACGGAGTACGTCGCAGATACGCAGTATTTT. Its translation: CASRTEYVADTQYF.

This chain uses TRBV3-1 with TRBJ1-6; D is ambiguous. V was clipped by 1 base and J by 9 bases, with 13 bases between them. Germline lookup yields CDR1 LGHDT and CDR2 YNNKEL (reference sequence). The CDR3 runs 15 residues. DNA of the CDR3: TGTGCCAGCAGCCAAGGGCCGGCGGCCGCTTCACCCCTCCACTTT. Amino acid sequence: CASSQGPAAASPLHF.

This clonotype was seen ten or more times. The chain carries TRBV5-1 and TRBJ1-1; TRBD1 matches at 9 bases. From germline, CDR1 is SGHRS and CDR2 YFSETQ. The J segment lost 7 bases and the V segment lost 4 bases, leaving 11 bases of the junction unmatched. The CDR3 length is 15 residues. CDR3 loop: CASSNYRGPSGEAFF. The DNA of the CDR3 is TGCGCCAGCAGCAACTACAGGGGGCCGTCTGGTGAAGCTTTCTTT.

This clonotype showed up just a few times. Here the CDR3 DNA reads TGTGCCTGGAGTGTACGAGGGGTTGGTGGCACTGAAGCTTTCTTT. Translated, it gives CAWSVRGVGGTEAFF. This chain connects TRBV30 to TRBJ1-1; D might be TRBD1 (5 bases). V was trimmed by 0 bases and J by 4 bases, leaving 15 bases between them. CDR1 and CDR2 from the germline V gene are GTSNPN and SVGIG (reference sequence). This CDR3 spans 15 amino acids.

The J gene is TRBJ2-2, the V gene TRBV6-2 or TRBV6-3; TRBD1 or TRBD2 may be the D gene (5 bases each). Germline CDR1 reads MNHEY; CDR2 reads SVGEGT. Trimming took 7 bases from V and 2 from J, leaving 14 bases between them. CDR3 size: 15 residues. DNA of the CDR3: TGTGCCAGCACCCCTGGGACGGTAAACACCGGGGAGCTGTTTTTT. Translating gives CASTPGTVNTGELFF.

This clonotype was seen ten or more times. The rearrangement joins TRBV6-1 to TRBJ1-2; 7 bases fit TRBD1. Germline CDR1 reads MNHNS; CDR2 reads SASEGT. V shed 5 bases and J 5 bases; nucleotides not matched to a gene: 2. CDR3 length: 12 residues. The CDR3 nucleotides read TGTGCCAGCAGTCCAGGGGGATATGGCTACACCTTC. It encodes CASSPGGYGYTF.

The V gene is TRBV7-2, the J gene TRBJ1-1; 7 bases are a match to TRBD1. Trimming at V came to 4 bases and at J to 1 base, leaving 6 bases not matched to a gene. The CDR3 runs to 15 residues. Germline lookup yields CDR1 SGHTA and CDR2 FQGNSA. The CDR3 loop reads CASSSARTGNTEAFF. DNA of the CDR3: TGTGCCAGCAGCTCCGCACGGACAGGGAACACTGAAGCTTTCTTT.

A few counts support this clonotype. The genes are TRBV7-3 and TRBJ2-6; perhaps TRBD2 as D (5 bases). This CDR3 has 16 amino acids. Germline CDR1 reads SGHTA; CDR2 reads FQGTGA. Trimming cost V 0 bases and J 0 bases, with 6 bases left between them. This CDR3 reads CASSLTGDSGANVLTF. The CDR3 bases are TGTGCCAGCAGCTTAACGGGAGACTCTGGGGCCAACGTCCTGACTTTC.